This T cell receptor beta chain was sequenced in a study of Graves' ophthalmopathy and Graves' hyperthyroidism. This clonotype was seen repeatedly, ten times or more. V lost 5 bases to trimming and J lost 7 bases; unmatched junction nucleotides: 7. The CDR3 runs to 13 residues. Germline V gives CDR1 SEHNR, CDR2 FQNEAQ (reference sequence). Amplified material comprised TCR beta CDR3 regions derived from RNA transcripts. The first-round RT-PCR employed HTBI primers together with the Qiagen OneStep RT-PCR kit. A multiplex PCR was then performed as the second round. TCRdb recomputed calls from the multiplex PCR reads with MiXCR, one row per CDR3 protein. This sample has more than 300,000 distinct CDR3 sequences; approximately 18% occur once, and the top ten carry approximately 2.4%.

The origin of this receptor is an adult woman with stable Graves' hyperthyroidism. The source material was peripheral blood. This chain links TRBV7-9 with TRBJ1-1; 7 bases fit TRBD1. The CDR3 loop is CASSTARDSEAFF. For the CDR3, the DNA is TGTGCCAGCAGCACTGCCCGGGACAGTGAAGCTTTCTTT.